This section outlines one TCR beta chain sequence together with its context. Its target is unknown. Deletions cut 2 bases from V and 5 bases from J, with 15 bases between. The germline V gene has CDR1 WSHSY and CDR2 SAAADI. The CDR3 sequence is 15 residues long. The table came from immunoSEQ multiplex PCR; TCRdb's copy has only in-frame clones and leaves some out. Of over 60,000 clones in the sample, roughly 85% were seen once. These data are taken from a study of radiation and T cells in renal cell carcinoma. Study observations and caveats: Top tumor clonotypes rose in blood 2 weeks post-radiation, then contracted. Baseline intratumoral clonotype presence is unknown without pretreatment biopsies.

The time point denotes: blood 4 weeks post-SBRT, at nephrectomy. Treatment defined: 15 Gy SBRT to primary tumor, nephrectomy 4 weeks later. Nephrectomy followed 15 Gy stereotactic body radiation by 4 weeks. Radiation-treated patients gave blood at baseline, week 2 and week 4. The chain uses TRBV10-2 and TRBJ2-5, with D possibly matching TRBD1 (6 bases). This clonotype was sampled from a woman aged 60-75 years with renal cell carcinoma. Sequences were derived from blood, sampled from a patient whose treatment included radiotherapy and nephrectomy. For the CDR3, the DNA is TGCGCCAGCAGTGAGCAGGGGCGAAGGGGGGAGACCCAGTACTTC. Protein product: CASSEQGRRGETQYF.